A selection of T cell receptor beta chains follows, all from one sample in a study of blood T cell repertoires in COVID-19. Assay used: immunoSEQ multiplex PCR; TCRdb lists only in-frame clones, some missing. The table records approximately 170,000 clones, roughly 86% of them present only once. The sequencing sample was made of peripheral blood. The receptor set was obtained from a man aged 70-80 years with acute or convalescent COVID-19. CDR3s include the opening cysteine and the closing phenylalanine or tryptophan. Fields, in order: J gene, D gene, V gene, CDR3 protein. D genes are given only for firm matches.

>TRBJ1-2|NA|TRBV5-1
CASSFTTGNYGYTF
>TRBJ2-3|NA|TRBV9
CASSPIGQPVTDTQYF
>TRBJ1-1|NA|TRBV7-3
CASSLEFGGAPTEAFF
>TRBJ1-1|TRBD1|TRBV3-1/TRBV3-2
CASSTRQGDTEAFF
>TRBJ1-2|TRBD1|TRBV2
CASSQGAPGYTF
>TRBJ1-3|NA|TRBV9
CASSVYVSGNTIYF
>TRBJ1-2|NA|TRBV6-4
CASSGGGANYGYTF
>TRBJ1-4|TRBD1|TRBV6-5
CASSYLRTGVPEKLFF
>TRBJ2-6|TRBD1|TRBV6-5
CASRQGAAGANVLTF
>TRBJ2-7|TRBD2|TRBV18
CASSGTRGSYEQYF
>TRBJ2-3|TRBD2|TRBV11-2
CASSLEAESGLAGEDTQYF
>TRBJ2-4|TRBD2|TRBV19
CASSIELAGVAYF
>TRBJ2-7|NA|TRBV7-8
CASSSDSSYEQYF
>TRBJ2-5|NA|TRBV5-4
CASNLRGAETQYF
>TRBJ2-4|NA|TRBV11-2
CASSATPGQPKNIQYF
>TRBJ2-7|NA|TRBV28
CASSISYEQYF
>TRBJ1-1|NA|TRBV5-1
CASSLEQGVTEAFF
>TRBJ1-1|NA|TRBV5-5
CASSRQVGAEAFF
>TRBJ2-7|NA|TRBV28
CASRAGRGPSYEQYF
>TRBJ2-7|TRBD1|TRBV18
CASSPRTGQLLYEQYF
>TRBJ2-7|NA|TRBV28
CASSFTIYEQYF
>TRBJ1-2|NA|TRBV19
CASSEGPHAGDYGYTF
>TRBJ2-3|NA|TRBV3-1/TRBV3-2
CASSDGSYTDTQYF
>TRBJ2-5|TRBD1|TRBV30
CAWSSGTGPQETQYF
>TRBJ1-1|TRBD1|TRBV10-3
CATRSQGLNTEAFF
>TRBJ2-7|TRBD2|TRBV5-8
CASSLGGLAYEQYF
>TRBJ2-1|NA|TRBV30
CAWSRDSRPNEQFF
>TRBJ1-6|NA|TRBV3-1/TRBV3-2
CASSQGVSLSQAPLHF
>TRBJ1-5|NA|TRBV19
CASSSRTAQEPQHF
>TRBJ1-4|TRBD1|TRBV5-1
CASSLSGGEKLFF
>TRBJ1-3|NA|TRBV2
CASNPGLSGNTIYF
>TRBJ1-5|TRBD1|TRBV7-3
CASHRQGCNQPQHF
>TRBJ2-1|NA|TRBV20-1
CSASVREYTYNEQFF
>TRBJ2-5|TRBD2|TRBV6-5
CASSQREGQETQYF
>TRBJ1-5|NA|TRBV4-1
CASSQQFQGRGNQPQHF
>TRBJ2-1|TRBD2|TRBV9
CASSGALAGFYNEQFF
>TRBJ2-2|TRBD1|TRBV5-1
CASSFSGTGNTGELFF
>TRBJ2-7|NA|TRBV6-5
CASSLGQWGEQYF
>TRBJ1-4|TRBD1|TRBV18
CASGDRGGEKLFF
>TRBJ2-5|NA|TRBV7-8
CASSLSFQETQYF
>TRBJ2-1|TRBD2|TRBV6-6
CASSYTGEGRNEQFF
>TRBJ2-1|TRBD1|TRBV3-1/TRBV3-2
CASSQAAGGAENEQFF